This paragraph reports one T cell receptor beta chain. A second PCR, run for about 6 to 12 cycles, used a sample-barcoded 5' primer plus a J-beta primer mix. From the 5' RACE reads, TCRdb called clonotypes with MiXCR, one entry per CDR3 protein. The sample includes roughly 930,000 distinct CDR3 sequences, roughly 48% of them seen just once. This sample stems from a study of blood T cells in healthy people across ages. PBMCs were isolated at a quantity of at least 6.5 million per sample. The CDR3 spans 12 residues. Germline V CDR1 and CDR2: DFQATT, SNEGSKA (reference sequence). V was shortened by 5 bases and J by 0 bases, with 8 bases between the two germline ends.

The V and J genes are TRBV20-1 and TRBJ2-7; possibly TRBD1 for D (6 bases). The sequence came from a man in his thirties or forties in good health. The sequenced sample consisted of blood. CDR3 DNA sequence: TGCAGTGCTCGACAGGTCTCCTACGAGCAGTACTTC. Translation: CSARQVSYEQYF.